The source of this T cell receptor (beta chain) is a study of blood T cell repertoires in COVID-19. The wider study: COVID-19 samples, acute and convalescent, were from the United States, Italy and Spain. In each case, the material was cDNA or gDNA derived from T cells, B-cell-depleted T cells, or PBMCs.

In the original workflow: Amplification of reference gene primers provided the estimated nucleated cell counts. Measured with immunoSEQ multiplex PCR; TCRdb has only the in-frame clones, and not every one. D and trimming were read from the DNA, whereas the V and J calls and clone size are those reported in that table. The sample consists of about 150,000 clones, approximately 87% of them appearing once. This clonotype originated in a human donor in a cohort sampled during active COVID-19. Sequenced sample: peripheral blood.

This CDR3 is CASFTGGAGTEAFF. CDR3 DNA: TGTGCCAGCTTCACAGGGGGCGCGGGGACTGAAGCTTTCTTT. The chain employs TRBV6-5 and TRBJ1-1, with 9 bases identical to TRBD1. This CDR3 spans 14 amino acids. Germline values: CDR1 MNHEY, CDR2 SVGAGI. The V segment lost 8 bases and the J segment 5 bases; nucleotides outside the gene matches: 9.